Presented here are 21 T cell receptor beta chains from one specimen sequenced in a study of T cell repertoires in ileal Crohn's disease. Measured with immunoSEQ multiplex PCR; TCRdb has only the in-frame clones, and not every one. The sample consists of 5,600 or so clones, about 85% of them appearing once. The sample was ileal tissue. The receptors shown here come from an adult with Crohn's disease.

The genes are TRBV5-5 and TRBJ2-1, with 13 positions matching TRBD2. The V segment lost 7 bases and the J segment 7 bases; nucleotides outside the gene matches: 11. This CDR3 has 16 amino acids. CDR1 and CDR2 (germline): SGHKS, YYEKEE (reference sequence). CDR3 sequence: CASGKGLAGLTNEQFF. In DNA form, the CDR3 reads TGTGCCAGCGGGAAGGGACTAGCGGGGTTAACAAATGAGCAGTTCTTC.

This chain links TRBV10-3 with TRBJ1-1; 7 positions agree with TRBD1. The V and J ends lost 11 bases and 3 bases, in that order; junction bases with no gene match: 9. CDR1 and CDR2 (germline): ENHRY, SYGVKD. The CDR3 has 13 amino acids. CDR3 amino acids: CAARWQGDTEAFF. The DNA of the CDR3 is TGTGCCGCCCGCTGGCAGGGGGACACTGAAGCTTTCTTT.

The chain has TRBV6-6 and TRBJ1-5, with a weak D call TRBD1 (5 bases). Germline lookup yields CDR1 MNHNY and CDR2 SVGAGI (reference sequence). The CDR3 is 14 amino acids. V was trimmed by 6 bases and J by 5 bases, leaving 14 bases between them. The CDR3 DNA reads as TGTGCCAGCAGATTCGACAGACCCGATCAGCCCCAGCATTTT. It translates to CASRFDRPDQPQHF.

The chain uses TRBV6-6 and TRBJ1-2, with D perhaps TRBD1 (6 bases). CDR3 length equals 14 residues. Deletions cut 6 bases from V and 4 bases from J, with 15 bases between. The germline gives CDR1 MNHNY, CDR2 SVGAGI (reference sequence). This chain's CDR3 is CASSRGGEFYGYTF. CDR3 nucleotides: TGTGCCAGCAGCAGGGGTGGCGAATTCTATGGCTACACCTTC.

Of note for this clone: Its ends do not fully match the called genes, so a read error is possible. The chain carries TRBV7-8 and TRBJ1-2, with 7 bases aligning to TRBD1. Per the germline V gene, CDR1 is SGHVS and CDR2 is FQNEAQ. The CDR3 loop spans 16 amino acids. CDR3 region: CASTLGDRAGYYGYTF. DNA of the CDR3: TGTGCCAGCACCTTAGGAGACAGGGCCGGGTACTATGGCTACACCTTC. Drawing the rest from reference TRBV7-8 and TRBJ1-2, the complete variable domain is GAGVSQSPRYKVAKRGQDVALRCDPISGHVSLFWYQQALGQGPEFLTYFQNEAQLDKSGLPSDRFFAERPEGSVSTLKIQRTQQEDSAVYLCASTLGDRAGYYGYTFGSGTRLTVV.

The chain joins TRBV5-4 to TRBJ2-5, with D perhaps matching TRBD1 (7 bases). The CDR3 extends over 13 amino acids. Germline values: CDR1 SGHNT, CDR2 YYREEE (reference sequence). The germline V and J ends were trimmed by 4 bases and 5 bases, with 12 bases remaining between them. CDR3 residues: CASSQGGWETQYF. DNA for the CDR3: TGTGCCAGCAGCCAGGGGGGTTGGGAGACCCAGTACTTC.

The chain couples TRBV7-2 to TRBJ1-1; the match to TRBD1 covers 9 bases. Looked up from germline, CDR1 is SGHTA and CDR2 is FQGNSA. This CDR3 has 14 residues. V was clipped by 6 bases and J by 6 bases; unmatched bases: 8. The CDR3 DNA reads as TGTGCCAGCAGTGTCGGACAGGGGTGGTCTGAAGCTTTCTTT. This encodes CASSVGQGWSEAFF.

The chain uses TRBV4-2 and TRBJ2-1, with 7 bases matching TRBD2. Germline lookup yields CDR1 LGHNA and CDR2 YNFKEQ. There are 16 residues in the CDR3. V shed 0 bases and J 0 bases; nucleotides not matched to a gene: 2. CDR3 sequence: CASSQDGGSSYNEQFF. Written as DNA, the CDR3 is TGTGCCAGCAGCCAAGACGGCGGGAGCTCCTACAATGAGCAGTTCTTC.

The chain employs TRBV4-1 and TRBJ2-5; D unclear. CDR1 is MGHRA, CDR2 YSYEKL, per germline. The germline V and J ends were trimmed by 0 bases and 5 bases, with 19 bases remaining between them. The CDR3 spans 17 residues. CDR3 nucleotide sequence: TGCGCCAGCAGCCAAGATAGCTCTGGCAACCAAGTGGAGACCCAGTACTTC. Translating gives CASSQDSSGNQVETQYF.

The rearrangement joins TRBV7-9 to TRBJ1-2, with 8 bases matching TRBD1. Unmatched junction bases numbered 1, after V lost 8 bases and J lost 2 bases. This CDR3 comprises 12 residues. Germline loops: CDR1 SEHNR, CDR2 FQNEAQ (reference sequence). The chain's CDR3 is CASDRGNYGYTF. The CDR3, as DNA: TGTGCCAGCGACAGGGGAAACTATGGCTACACCTTC.

This sequence joins TRBV7-3 and TRBJ2-1; 10 nucleotides match TRBD2. Trimming removed 5 bases from V and 4 bases from J; junction bases left unmatched: 5. Looked up from germline, CDR1 is SGHTA and CDR2 is FQGTGA. The CDR3 has 15 residues. CDR3 in DNA: TGTGCCAGCAGCCCGCTAGCGGGGGATTACAATGAGCAGTTCTTC. Translating gives CASSPLAGDYNEQFF.

The J gene is TRBJ2-1, the V gene TRBV29-1; a weak D match, TRBD1 (7 bases). CDR1 SQVTM and CDR2 ANQGSEA come from the germline V gene. The length of the CDR3 is 14 residues. The V gene lost 3 bases and the J gene lost 2 bases, with 11 bases spanning the gap. The CDR3 nucleotides are TGCAGCGTTGATCAGGGGGGCCCCTACAATGAGCAGTTCTTC. Amino acids: CSVDQGGPYNEQFF.

The chain links TRBV4-1 to TRBJ1-1; 7 nucleotides align to TRBD1. V dropped 4 bases and J dropped 2; count of bases not matched to a gene: 10. Germline CDR1 reads MGHRA; CDR2 reads YSYEKL. This CDR3 region has 16 residues. The CDR3 nucleotides are TGCGCCAGCAGCCGCTACCGACAGGGATCAAACACTGAAGCTTTCTTT. Protein sequence: CASSRYRQGSNTEAFF.

The chain uses TRBV27 and TRBJ2-1; the match to TRBD2 covers 11 bases. V was clipped by 4 bases and J by 2 bases; unmatched bases: 1. The CDR3 loop spans 15 amino acids. Germline CDR1 and CDR2: MNHEY and SMNVEV (reference sequence). The CDR3 bases are TGTGCCAGCAGTTCGACTAGCGGGGCCTACAATGAGCAGTTCTTC. The encoded protein is CASSSTSGAYNEQFF.

CDR3 sequence reads: CASRPLDRDVGEQYF. CDR3 nucleotide sequence: TGTGCCAGCAGACCCCTAGACAGGGATGTCGGCGAGCAGTACTTC. This chain joins TRBV5-5 and TRBJ2-7; TRBD1 matches at 7 bases. The CDR3 is 15 amino acids. V gave up 5 bases and J gave up 6 bases; unmatched junction bases: 14. Germline V gene data show CDR1 as SGHKS and CDR2 as YYEKEE (reference sequence).

This clone came up a few times. CDR3 bases: TGTGCCAGCAGTCCGGGACAGGGGAGAGAAAAACTGTTTTTT. Its translation is CASSPGQGREKLFF. The V and J genes are TRBV28 and TRBJ1-4, with 10 bases that match TRBD1. CDR3 length: 14 amino acids. Germline lookup yields CDR1 MDHEN and CDR2 SYDVKM. Trimming took 5 bases from V and 8 from J; bases not matched to a gene: 5.

The chain is built from TRBV4-3 and TRBJ2-7; tentative D call: TRBD2 (5 bases). V lost 0 bases, J lost 5 bases, and 8 bases lay in between. The CDR3 runs 13 residues. Germline V gene data show CDR1 as LGHNA and CDR2 as YSLEER. DNA of the CDR3: TGCGCCAGCAGCCAAGAGGGGAGCCACGAGCAGTACTTC. This translates into CASSQEGSHEQYF.

This clone has a handful of counts. The rearrangement uses TRBV10-2 and TRBJ1-1; a weak D match, TRBD1 (6 bases). The germline V and J ends were trimmed by 10 bases and 0 bases, with 12 bases remaining between them. There are 13 residues in the CDR3. Germline loops: CDR1 WSHSY, CDR2 SAAADI. In DNA, the CDR3 is TGCGCCACCACAGGGAATATGAACACTGAAGCTTTCTTT. This gives the protein CATTGNMNTEAFF.

The chain links TRBV5-4 to TRBJ1-1; D is possibly TRBD1 (6 bases). V was clipped by 3 bases and J by 1 base, with 10 bases between them. Germline V CDR1 and CDR2: SGHNT, YYREEE (reference sequence). CDR3 size: 14 residues. The CDR3 coding sequence is TGTGCCAGCAGCTCCCGGGACAAGAACACTGAAGCTTTCTTT. It encodes CASSSRDKNTEAFF.

The chain links TRBV5-1 to TRBJ1-1; D may be TRBD1 (6 bases). Looked up from germline, CDR1 is SGHRS and CDR2 is YFSETQ. The CDR3 consists of 15 residues. Trimming removed 2 bases at V and 3 bases at J, with 14 bases between. CDR3 loop: CASSFPTGTDTEAFF. The CDR3 nucleotides read TGCGCCAGCAGCTTCCCCACAGGGACCGACACTGAAGCTTTCTTT. The full variable domain, completed using reference TRBV5-1 and TRBJ1-1, is KAGVTQTPRYLIKTRGQQVTLSCSPISGHRSVSWYQQTPGQGLQFLFEYFSETQRNKGNFPGRFSGRQFSNSRSEMNVSTLELGDSALYLCASSFPTGTDTEAFFGQGTRLTVV.

This chain connects TRBV2 to TRBJ1-1; no definite D call. The CDR3 runs to 13 residues. V lost 5 bases, J lost 1 base, and 8 bases lay in between. Germline V CDR1 and CDR2: SNHLY, FYNNEI. In DNA, the CDR3 is TGTGCCAGCAGTCGGGAGGGGAACACTGAAGCTTTCTTT. Its protein product is CASSREGNTEAFF.